The text below deals with one TCR beta chain. The antigen this receptor binds is unknown. No base-level quality is on record; no much larger clone is a single base apart. This sample is part of a study of siplizumab effects on memory and regulatory T cells (dated by TCRdb to about 2019). For the wider study: The effect of the anti-CD2 antibody siplizumab on alloreactive T-cell subsets was examined in allogeneic mixed lymphocyte reactions constructed from human PBMCs.

In a few donor pairs, further sequencing was done on unstimulated CD8+ naive, CD4+ memory, CD8+ TEMRA, CD4+ naive and CD8+ effector memory subsets. Sorted unstimulated T cells and proliferating T cells recovered from mixed lymphocyte reactions underwent TCRbeta CDR3 sequencing. Fresh whole blood from about eleven HLA-typed healthy donors served as the source for isolating PBMCs. The germline V gene encodes CDR1 SGHTA and CDR2 FQGTGA. V lost 5 bases and J lost 4 bases, and the count of bases not matched to a germline gene is 9. From the cysteine through the phenylalanine, the CDR3 covers 15 amino acids. Here the CDR3 DNA is all that survives: 45 bases in frame from base 1. Beyond this particular receptor, the publication reports: The suppressive function of proliferating Tregs from siplizumab cultures was not functionally confirmed. Roughly 75-95% of proliferating CD4+ or CD8+ clones could not be assigned a naive or memory phenotype. Because sequences at frequencies below about 10^-5 were poorly captured, only a minor fraction of alloreactive clones could be mapped back to unstimulated subsets. Of the alloreactive CD4+ clones that could be mapped, the Treg-derived share averaged approximately 67% with siplizumab compared with roughly 25% in control reactions. Unstimulated naive T cells appeared more diverse than memory T cells, and naive cells seemed to contribute substantially to the alloresponse. Siplizumab significantly reduced the cumulative frequency of alloreactive sequences traceable to unstimulated CD4+ memory T cells.

Libraries were made using the immunoSEQ multiplex PCR assay. Approximately 100,000 TCR templates per sample were assayed on the deep sequencing platform. Genomic DNA extracted from sorted T cells was used for TCRbeta CDR3 sequencing. Under the source paper's analysis protocol: The R programming language was used for clonal analysis of TCRbeta CDR3 data. Alloreactive CD4+ and CD8+ clones were defined by comparing unstimulated samples with post-reaction CFSE-low samples. Regulatory or non-regulatory origin of alloreactive CD4+ clones was assigned by matching sequences to the sorted unstimulated Treg and non-Treg repertoires. Not all clones reach the TCRdb copy of this immuneACCESS table, which keeps in-frame sequences only. Checked studies attribute under half of the gap to unresolved V genes and leave the rest unexplained. V, J and clone size reflect that table, while D and trimming were determined from the DNA. The sample table holds approximately 40,000 clones, of which 89% were seen once. The ten largest account for less than 0.25% of the sample.

Sequencing was done on a sample of naive CD4+ T cells sorted from blood. What the cell subset or site label conveys for this sample: unstimulated naive T cells. This sequence uses TRBV7-3 and TRBJ2-5, and TRBD1 matches 8 of the central bases. This clonotype was obtained from a human donor in good health. The DNA sequence is given as TGTGCCAGCAGCCTAGGACAGGGCGGAAGAGAGACCCAGTACTTC. This yields the protein CASSLGQGGRETQYF.